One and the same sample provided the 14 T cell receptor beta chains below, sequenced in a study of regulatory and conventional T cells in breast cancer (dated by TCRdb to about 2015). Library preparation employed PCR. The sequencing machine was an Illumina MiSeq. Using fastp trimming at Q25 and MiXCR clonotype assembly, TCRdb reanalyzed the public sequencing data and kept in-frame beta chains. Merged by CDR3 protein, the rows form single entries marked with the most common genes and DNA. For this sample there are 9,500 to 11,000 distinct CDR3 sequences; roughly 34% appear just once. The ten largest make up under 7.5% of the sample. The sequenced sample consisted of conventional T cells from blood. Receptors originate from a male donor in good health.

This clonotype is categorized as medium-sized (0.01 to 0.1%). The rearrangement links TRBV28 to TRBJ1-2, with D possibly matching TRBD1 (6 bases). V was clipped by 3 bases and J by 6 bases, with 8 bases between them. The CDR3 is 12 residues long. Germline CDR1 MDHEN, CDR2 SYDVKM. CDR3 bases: TGTGCCAGCAGTTTTTCAGGGGATGGCTACACCTTC. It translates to CASSFSGDGYTF.

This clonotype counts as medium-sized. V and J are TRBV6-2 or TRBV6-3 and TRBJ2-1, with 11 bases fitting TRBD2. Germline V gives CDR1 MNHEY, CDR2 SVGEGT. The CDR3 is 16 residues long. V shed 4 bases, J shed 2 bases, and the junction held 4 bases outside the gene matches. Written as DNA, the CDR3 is TGTGCCAGCAGTTTCCCGACTAGCGGGGCCTACAATGAGCAGTTCTTC. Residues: CASSFPTSGAYNEQFF.

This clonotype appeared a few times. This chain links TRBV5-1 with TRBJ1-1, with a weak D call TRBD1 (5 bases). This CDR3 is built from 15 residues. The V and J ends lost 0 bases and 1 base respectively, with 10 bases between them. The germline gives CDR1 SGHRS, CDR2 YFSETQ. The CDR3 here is CASSLVEGRNTEAFF. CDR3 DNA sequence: TGCGCCAGCAGCTTGGTAGAGGGGCGGAACACTGAAGCTTTCTTT.

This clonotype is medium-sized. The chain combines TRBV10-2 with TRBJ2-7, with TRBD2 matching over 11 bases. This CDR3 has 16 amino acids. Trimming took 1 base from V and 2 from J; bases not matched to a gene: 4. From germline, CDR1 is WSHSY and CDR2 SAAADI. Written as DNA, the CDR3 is TGCGCCAGCAGTGAGTTGGAACTAGCGGGGGCCTACGAGCAGTACTTC. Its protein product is CASSELELAGAYEQYF.

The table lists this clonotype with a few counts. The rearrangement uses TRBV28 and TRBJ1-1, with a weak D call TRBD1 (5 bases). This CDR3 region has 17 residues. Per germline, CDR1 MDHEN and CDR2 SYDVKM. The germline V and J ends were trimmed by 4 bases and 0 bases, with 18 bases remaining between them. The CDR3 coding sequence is TGTGCCAGCAGTTCCGACAGCACCTTCGCGGTGAACACTGAAGCTTTCTTT. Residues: CASSSDSTFAVNTEAFF.

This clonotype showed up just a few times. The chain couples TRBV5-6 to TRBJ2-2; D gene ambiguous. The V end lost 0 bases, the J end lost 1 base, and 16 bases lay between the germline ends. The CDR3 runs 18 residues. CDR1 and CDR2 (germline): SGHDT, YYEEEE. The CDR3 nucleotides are TGTGCCAGCAGCTTGGCCTTTCGGGTCAGGAAGAACACCGGGGAGCTGTTTTTT. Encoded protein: CASSLAFRVRKNTGELFF.

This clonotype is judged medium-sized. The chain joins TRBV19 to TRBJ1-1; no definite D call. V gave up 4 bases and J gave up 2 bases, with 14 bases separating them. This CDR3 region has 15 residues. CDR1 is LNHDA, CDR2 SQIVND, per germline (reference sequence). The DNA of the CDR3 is TGTGCCAGTAGTACGGACGGACCGTTAAACACTGAAGCTTTCTTT. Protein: CASSTDGPLNTEAFF.

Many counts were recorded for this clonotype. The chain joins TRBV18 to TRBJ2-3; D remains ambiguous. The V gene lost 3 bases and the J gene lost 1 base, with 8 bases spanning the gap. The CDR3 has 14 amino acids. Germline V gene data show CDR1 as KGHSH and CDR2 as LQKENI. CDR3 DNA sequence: TGTGCCAGCTCACCGAGTAGGGGCACAGATACGCAGTATTTT. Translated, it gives CASSPSRGTDTQYF.

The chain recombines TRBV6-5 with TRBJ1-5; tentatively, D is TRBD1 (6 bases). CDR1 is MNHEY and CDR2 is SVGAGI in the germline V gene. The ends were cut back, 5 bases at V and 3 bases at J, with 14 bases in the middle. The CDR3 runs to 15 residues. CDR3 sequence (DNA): TGTGCCAGCAGTGGGATGACAGGTCACAATCAGCCCCAGCATTTT. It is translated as CASSGMTGHNQPQHF.

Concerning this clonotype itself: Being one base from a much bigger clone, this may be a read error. Here the CDR3 DNA reads TGTGCCAGCAGTCTTATCTCCACCTACGAGCAGTACTTC. It yields the protein CASSLISTYEQYF. The gene calls are TRBV28 and TRBJ2-7; the D is unclear. Trimming pared 5 bases from V and 2 bases from J, leaving 10 bases between. Germline CDR1 is MDHEN and CDR2 is SYDVKM. The length of the CDR3 is 13 residues.

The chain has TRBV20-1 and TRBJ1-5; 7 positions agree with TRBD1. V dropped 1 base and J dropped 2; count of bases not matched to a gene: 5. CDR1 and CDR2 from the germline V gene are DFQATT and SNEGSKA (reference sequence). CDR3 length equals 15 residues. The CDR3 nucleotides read TGCAGTGCTAGAGTACAGGGGTCTGGCAATCAGCCCCAGCATTTT. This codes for CSARVQGSGNQPQHF.

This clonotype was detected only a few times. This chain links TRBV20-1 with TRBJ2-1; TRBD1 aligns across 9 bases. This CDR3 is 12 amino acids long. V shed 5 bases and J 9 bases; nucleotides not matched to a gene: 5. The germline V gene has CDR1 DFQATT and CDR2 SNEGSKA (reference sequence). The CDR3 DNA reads TGCAGTGCTGGGACAGGGAAAAGTGAGCAGTTCTTC. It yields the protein CSAGTGKSEQFF.

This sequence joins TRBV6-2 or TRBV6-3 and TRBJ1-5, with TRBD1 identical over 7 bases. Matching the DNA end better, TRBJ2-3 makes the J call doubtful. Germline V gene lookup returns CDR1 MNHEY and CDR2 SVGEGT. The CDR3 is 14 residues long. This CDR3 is CASSRDRVNQPQYF. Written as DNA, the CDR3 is TGTGCCAGCAGCCGAGACAGGGTCAATCAGCCCCAGTATTTT.

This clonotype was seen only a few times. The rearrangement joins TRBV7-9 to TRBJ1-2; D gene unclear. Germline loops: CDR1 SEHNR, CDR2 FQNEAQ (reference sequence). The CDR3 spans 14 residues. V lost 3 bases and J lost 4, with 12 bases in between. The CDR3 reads CASSFNVVSYGYTF. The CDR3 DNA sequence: TGTGCCAGCAGCTTTAACGTTGTATCCTATGGCTACACCTTC.